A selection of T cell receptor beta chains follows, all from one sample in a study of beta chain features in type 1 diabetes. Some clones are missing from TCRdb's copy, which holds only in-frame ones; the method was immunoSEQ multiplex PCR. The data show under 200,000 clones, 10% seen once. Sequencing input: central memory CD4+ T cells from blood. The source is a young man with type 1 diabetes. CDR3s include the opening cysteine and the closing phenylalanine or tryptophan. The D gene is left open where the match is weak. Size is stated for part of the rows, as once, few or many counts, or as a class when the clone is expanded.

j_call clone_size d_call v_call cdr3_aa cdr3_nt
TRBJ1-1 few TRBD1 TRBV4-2 CASSEGQNEAFF TGTGCCAGCAGCGAGGGACAGAATGAAGCTTTCTTT
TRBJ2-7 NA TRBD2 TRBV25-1 CASSPSGSSYEQYF TGTGCCAGCAGCCCTAGCGGGAGCTCCTACGAGCAGTACTTC
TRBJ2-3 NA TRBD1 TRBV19 CASRSPGQGNLGPDTQYF TGTGCCAGTAGATCACCGGGACAGGGAAATTTGGGCCCAGATACGCAGTATTTT
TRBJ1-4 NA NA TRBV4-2 CASSLQQGSKEKLFF TGTGCCAGCAGCCTCCAGCAGGGGTCGAAGGAAAAACTGTTTTTT
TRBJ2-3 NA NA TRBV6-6 CASSSNTDTQYF TGTGCCAGCAGTTCCAACACAGATACGCAGTATTTT
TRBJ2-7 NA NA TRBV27 CASSLSSYLGDEQYF TGTGCCAGCAGTTTATCTTCCTACCTCGGGGACGAGCAGTACTTC
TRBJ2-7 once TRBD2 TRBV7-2 CASSVSGRARDEQYF TGTGCCAGCAGCGTTAGCGGGAGGGCCCGCGACGAGCAGTACTTC
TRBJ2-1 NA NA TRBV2 CASSSLGGNEQFF TGTGCCAGCAGCTCACTAGGTGGCAATGAGCAGTTCTTC
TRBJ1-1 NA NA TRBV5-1 CASSFEGEGTEAFF TGCGCCAGCAGCTTTGAGGGAGAGGGAACTGAAGCTTTCTTT
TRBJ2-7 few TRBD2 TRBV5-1 CASSLDPIGLAGVYEQYF TGCGCCAGCAGCTTGGATCCGATAGGACTAGCGGGAGTATACGAGCAGTACTTC
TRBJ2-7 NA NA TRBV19 CASSKTHYEQYF TGTGCCAGTAGTAAAACACACTACGAGCAGTACTTC
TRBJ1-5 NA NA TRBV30 CAWGSPGNQPQHF TGTGCCTGGGGTAGCCCGGGGAATCAGCCCCAGCATTTT
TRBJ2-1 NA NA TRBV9 CASSVEDGSEQFF TGTGCCAGCAGCGTAGAGGACGGGAGTGAGCAGTTCTTC
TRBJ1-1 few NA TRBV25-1 CASSRVTEAFF TGTGCCAGCAGTAGAGTGACTGAAGCTTTCTTT
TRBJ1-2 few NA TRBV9 CASSVVPGDYGYTF TGTGCCAGCAGCGTAGTACCGGGGGACTATGGCTACACCTTC
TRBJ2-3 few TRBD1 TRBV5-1 CASSLTGANTDTQYF TGCGCCAGCAGCCTGACAGGGGCGAACACAGATACGCAGTATTTT
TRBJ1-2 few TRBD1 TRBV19 CASSALPGQPSYGYTF TGTGCCAGTAGCGCACTACCGGGACAGCCAAGTTATGGCTACACCTTC
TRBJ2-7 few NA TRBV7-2 CASSLASGSLYEQYF TGTGCCAGCAGCTTAGCCTCGGGGAGCCTTTACGAGCAGTACTTC
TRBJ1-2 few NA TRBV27 CASSSEVLYGYTF TGTGCCAGCAGTTCTGAGGTCCTTTATGGCTACACCTTC
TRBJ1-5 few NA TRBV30 CAWSGQTNQPQHF TGTGCCTGGAGCGGACAGACGAATCAGCCCCAGCATTTT
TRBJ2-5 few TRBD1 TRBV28 CASSHRDSEETQYF TGTGCCAGCAGTCACCGGGACAGTGAAGAGACCCAGTACTTC
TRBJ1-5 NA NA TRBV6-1 CASSAPFGGLSNQPQHF TGTGCCAGCAGTGCCCCTTTTGGAGGTCTAAGCAATCAGCCCCAGCATTTT
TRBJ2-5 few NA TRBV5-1 CASSLGRTQETQYF TGCGCCAGCAGCTTAGGGCGGACACAAGAGACCCAGTACTTC
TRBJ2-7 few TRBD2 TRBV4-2 CASSQDLAGLYEQYF TGTGCCAGCAGCCAAGATCTAGCGGGACTATACGAGCAGTACTTC
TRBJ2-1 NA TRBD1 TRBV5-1 CASSSLPTGNNEQFF TGCGCCAGCAGCTCGCTCCCGACAGGGAACAATGAGCAGTTCTTC
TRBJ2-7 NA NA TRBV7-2 CASSSRGGGYYEQYF TGTGCCAGCAGCTCGCGAGGGGGAGGGTACTACGAGCAGTACTTC
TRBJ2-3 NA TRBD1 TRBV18 CASSARVGTGAADTQYF TGTGCCAGCTCGGCAAGAGTGGGGACAGGGGCGGCAGATACGCAGTATTTT
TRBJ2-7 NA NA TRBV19 CASNSDGEAYEQYF TGTGCCAGTAACTCAGACGGAGAAGCCTACGAGCAGTACTTC
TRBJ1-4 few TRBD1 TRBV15 CATSGGQGYAEKLFF TGTGCCACCAGCGGAGGACAGGGGTATGCTGAAAAACTGTTTTTT
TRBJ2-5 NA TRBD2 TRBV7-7 CASSPGLAGARETQYF TGTGCTAGCAGCCCGGGACTAGCGGGAGCTCGAGAGACCCAGTACTTC
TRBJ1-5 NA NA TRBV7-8 CASSIREAAQPQHF TGTGCCAGCAGCATCAGGGAGGCGGCTCAGCCCCAGCATTTT
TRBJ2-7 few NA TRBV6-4 CASGSGINYEQYF TGTGCCAGCGGTAGCGGAATTAACTACGAGCAGTACTTC
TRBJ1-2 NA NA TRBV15 CATSRDGQGMKGYTF TGTGCCACCAGCAGAGATGGGCAGGGGATGAAGGGCTACACCTTC
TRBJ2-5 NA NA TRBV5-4 CASSDRDKETQYF TGTGCCAGCAGCGATAGGGACAAAGAGACCCAGTACTTC
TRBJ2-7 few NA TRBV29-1 CSVEGNRDNEQYF TGCAGCGTTGAAGGGAACAGGGACAACGAGCAGTACTTC
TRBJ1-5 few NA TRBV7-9 CASSLGGLLQPQHF TGTGCCAGCAGCTTAGGCGGGTTACTTCAGCCCCAGCATTTT
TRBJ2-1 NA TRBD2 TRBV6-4 CASSKISGNYNEQFF TGTGCCAGCAGTAAGATTAGCGGGAACTACAATGAGCAGTTCTTC
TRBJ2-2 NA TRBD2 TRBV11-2 CASSLGLTSGSGELFF TGTGCCAGCAGCTTAGGGTTGACTAGCGGGAGCGGGGAGCTGTTTTTT
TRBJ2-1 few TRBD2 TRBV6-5 CASSYGGEGGEQFF TGTGCCAGCAGTTACGGGGGGGAAGGAGGTGAGCAGTTCTTC
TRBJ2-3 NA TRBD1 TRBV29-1 CSVEDNDREDTQYF TGCAGCGTTGAAGATAACGACAGGGAGGATACGCAGTATTTT
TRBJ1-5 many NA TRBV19 CASSSGHYSNQPQHF TGTGCCAGTAGTAGCGGACATTATAGCAATCAGCCCCAGCATTTT
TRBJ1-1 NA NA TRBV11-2 CASNRDRRNTEAFF TGTGCCAGCAACCGAGACAGGAGGAACACTGAAGCTTTCTTT
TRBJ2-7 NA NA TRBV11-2 CASSLSSSYEQYF TGTGCCAGCAGCCTATCGAGTTCCTACGAGCAGTACTTC
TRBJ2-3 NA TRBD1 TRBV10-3 CAIGDREDTQYF TGTGCCATCGGGGACAGGGAAGATACGCAGTATTTT
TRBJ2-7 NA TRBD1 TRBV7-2 CASSLSPGQGGYEQYF TGTGCCAGCAGTCTTTCACCGGGACAGGGTGGGTACGAGCAGTACTTC